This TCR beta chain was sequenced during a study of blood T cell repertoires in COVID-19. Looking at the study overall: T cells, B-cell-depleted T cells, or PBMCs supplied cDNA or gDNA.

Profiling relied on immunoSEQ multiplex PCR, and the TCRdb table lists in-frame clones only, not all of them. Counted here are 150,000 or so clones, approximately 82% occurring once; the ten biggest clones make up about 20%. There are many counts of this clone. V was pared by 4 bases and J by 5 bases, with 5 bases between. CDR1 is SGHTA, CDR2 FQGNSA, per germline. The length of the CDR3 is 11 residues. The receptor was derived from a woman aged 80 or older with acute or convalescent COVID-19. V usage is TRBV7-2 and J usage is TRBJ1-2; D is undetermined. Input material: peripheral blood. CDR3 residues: CASSSLYGYTF. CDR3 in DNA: TGTGCCAGCAGCTCATTGTATGGCTACACCTTC. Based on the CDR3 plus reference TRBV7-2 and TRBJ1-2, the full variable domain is GAGVSQSPSNKVTEKGKDVELRCDPISGHTALYWYRQSLGQGLEFLIYFQGNSAPDKSGLPSDRFSAERTGGSVSTLTIQRTQQEDSAVYLCASSSLYGYTFGSGTRLTVV.